The rows below give T cell receptor beta chains drawn from one sample of a study of CD8+ T cells in alopecia areata. The data were produced by immunoSEQ multiplex PCR, yet TCRdb's version contains in-frame clones alone and is incomplete. The table includes roughly 120,000 clones, approximately 60% detected once. Material: CD4+ T cells sorted from blood. The receptors come from a human donor in good health. The CDR3 runs from the conserved cysteine through the conserved F or W. D genes are given only for firm matches. Size tells how often a clone was seen (once, few, many) or the class of an expanded clone, and some rows leave it out.

V gene	D gene	clone size	J gene	CDR3 protein	CDR3 DNA
TRBV29-1	NA	NA	TRBJ1-6	CSVAWDRNNSPLHF	TGCAGCGTTGCCTGGGACCGAAATAATTCACCCCTCCACTTT
TRBV10-2	TRBD1	few	TRBJ1-2	CASSVTGNYGYTF	TGCGCCAGCAGTGTGACAGGGAACTATGGCTACACCTTC
TRBV30	NA	few	TRBJ1-1	CAWSHTRNTEAFF	TGTGCCTGGAGTCATACACGGAACACTGAAGCTTTCTTT
TRBV11-2	NA	NA	TRBJ1-6	CASCLSYNSPLHF	TGTGCCAGCTGCCTATCCTATAATTCACCCCTCCACTTT
TRBV27	TRBD1	NA	TRBJ2-1	CASSRQGAQGTYNEQFF	TGTGCCAGCAGTAGGCAGGGGGCGCAGGGGACCTACAATGAGCAGTTCTTC
TRBV5-6	NA	once	TRBJ1-3	CASSLVESGNTIYF	TGTGCCAGCAGCTTGGTAGAATCTGGAAACACCATATATTTT
TRBV9	NA	NA	TRBJ2-3	CASSERSPWGTPDTQYF	TGTGCCAGCAGCGAGAGGTCCCCATGGGGGACCCCAGATACGCAGTATTTT
TRBV19	NA	NA	TRBJ2-7	CASGTRYEQYF	TGTGCCAGCGGAACTAGGTACGAGCAGTACTTC
TRBV5-6	NA	NA	TRBJ1-2	CASSLGRNFYGYTF	TGTGCCAGCAGCTTGGGGCGGAACTTCTATGGCTACACCTTC
TRBV4-1	NA	NA	TRBJ1-1	CASSPDKTVGAFF	TGCGCCAGCAGCCCCGACAAGACAGTGGGAGCTTTCTTT
TRBV7-9	NA	NA	TRBJ2-7	CASSLFGDAEQYF	TGTGCCAGCAGCTTATTCGGGGATGCCGAGCAGTACTTC
TRBV18	NA	NA	TRBJ1-2	CASSPEQLLQRPNYGYTF	TGTGCCAGCTCACCAGAACAGCTTCTCCAGCGTCCTAACTATGGCTACACCTTC
TRBV5-6	NA	NA	TRBJ1-5	CASNRRGSNQPQHF	TGTGCCAGCAACCGAAGGGGTAGCAATCAGCCCCAGCATTTT
TRBV4-1	TRBD1	NA	TRBJ2-3	CASSQAGTAGTDTQYF	TGCGCCAGCAGCCAAGCGGGGACAGCGGGCACAGATACGCAGTATTTT
TRBV4-1	NA	NA	TRBJ2-7	CASSQVQSVTFYEQYF	TGCGCCAGCAGCCAAGTTCAGTCGGTCACCTTCTACGAGCAGTACTTC
TRBV2	TRBD1	NA	TRBJ1-5	CASTQAGGDGQPQHF	TGTGCCAGCACCCAGGCAGGGGGCGATGGGCAGCCCCAGCATTTT
TRBV29-1	NA	few	TRBJ1-2	CSVPALGTNNYGYTF	TGCAGCGTCCCTGCTTTGGGGACAAATAACTATGGCTACACCTTC
TRBV7-3	TRBD1	NA	TRBJ1-4	CASSPQGGRDEKLFF	TGTGCCAGCAGCCCCCAGGGGGGTAGGGATGAAAAACTGTTTTTT
TRBV30	NA	NA	TRBJ2-3	CAWSVAVGWDTQYF	TGTGCCTGGAGTGTGGCGGTTGGGTGGGATACGCAGTATTTT
TRBV5-6	NA	NA	TRBJ1-2	CASIIGRNYGYTF	TGTGCCAGCATCATAGGCCGGAACTATGGCTACACCTTC
TRBV6-1	NA	NA	TRBJ1-1	CASSQGTGTEAFF	TGTGCCAGCAGCCAAGGAACTGGAACTGAAGCTTTCTTT
TRBV29-1	NA	few	TRBJ1-1	CSAGTTEAFF	TGCAGCGCAGGGACCACTGAAGCTTTCTTT
TRBV11-3	TRBD1	NA	TRBJ2-2	CASSPGGSNTGELFF	TGTGCCAGCAGCCCAGGGGGCAGTAACACCGGGGAGCTGTTTTTT
TRBV5-1	TRBD2	few	TRBJ2-1	CASSLSGGASNEQFF	TGCGCCAGCAGCCTTAGCGGGGGAGCCAGCAATGAGCAGTTCTTC
TRBV6-1	NA	NA	TRBJ2-2	CASSESAGFTGELFF	TGTGCCAGCAGTGAATCCGCGGGGTTCACCGGGGAGCTGTTTTTT
TRBV9	NA	NA	TRBJ1-5	CASSPGSHSNQPQHF	TGTGCCAGCAGCCCGGGGTCGCATAGCAATCAGCCCCAGCATTTT
TRBV29-1	TRBD1	NA	TRBJ1-2	CSVGTGVGGYTF	TGCAGCGTAGGGACAGGGGTCGGCGGCTACACCTTC
TRBV6-5	NA	NA	TRBJ2-3	CASRRQRSTDTQYF	TGTGCCAGCAGGCGGCAGCGGAGCACAGATACGCAGTATTTT
TRBV29-1	NA	NA	TRBJ1-2	CSVSFTAPNYGYTF	TGCAGCGTTTCGTTTACGGCACCTAACTATGGCTACACCTTC
TRBV30	NA	NA	TRBJ1-2	CAHNREGNYGYTF	TGTGCCCACAACCGGGAGGGTAACTATGGCTACACCTTC
TRBV6-5	NA	NA	TRBJ1-1	CASNLRAFSEAFF	TGTGCCAGCAACCTACGGGCATTTAGTGAAGCTTTCTTT
TRBV4-2	NA	NA	TRBJ2-1	CASSQDRGSRYLFF	TGTGCCAGCAGCCAAGATCGCGGCAGTCGGTATCTGTTCTTC
TRBV2	NA	once	TRBJ2-6	CASHPIRSGANVLTF	TGTGCCAGCCACCCTATACGCTCTGGGGCCAACGTCCTGACTTTC
TRBV2	NA	few	TRBJ1-2	CASSGGNYGYTF	TGTGCCAGCAGTGGGGGGAACTATGGCTACACCTTC
TRBV30	NA	NA	TRBJ2-6	CAWSPGGIYLGANVLTF	TGTGCCTGGAGCCCCGGGGGAATTTACCTTGGGGCCAACGTCCTGACTTTC
TRBV30	NA	NA	TRBJ2-1	CASSISRGVEQFF	TGTGCCTCCTCTATTAGCCGGGGTGTTGAGCAGTTCTTC
TRBV28	TRBD2	NA	TRBJ2-7	CASNQRLAGSEQYF	TGTGCCAGCAACCAGAGGCTAGCGGGGTCTGAGCAGTACTTC
TRBV9	TRBD1	NA	TRBJ1-1	CASSAPGGGTEAFF	TGTGCCAGCAGCGCCCCAGGGGGGGGGACTGAAGCTTTCTTT
TRBV6-1	NA	NA	TRBJ1-5	CALGQGNNQPQHF	TGTGCTCTGGGGCAGGGCAATAATCAGCCCCAGCATTTT
TRBV27	NA	NA	TRBJ2-2	CASSLSAGELFF	TGTGCCAGCAGTTTATCGGCGGGGGAGCTGTTTTTT
TRBV11-2	NA	few	TRBJ2-4	CASSLDPYIQYF	TGTGCCAGCAGCTTAGATCCCTACATTCAGTACTTC
TRBV5-8	NA	few	TRBJ1-2	CASSLGQEGYGYTF	TGTGCCAGCAGCTTGGGACAGGAGGGGTATGGCTACACCTTC
TRBV25-1	NA	few	TRBJ1-2	CASSEFDGNGYGYTF	TGTGCCAGCAGTGAATTCGATGGCAACGGCTATGGCTACACCTTC
TRBV30	NA	NA	TRBJ1-1	CAWGQGNTEAFF	TGTGCCTGGGGCCAGGGGAACACTGAAGCTTTCTTT
TRBV29-1	NA	NA	TRBJ1-2	CSVEQGGYGYTF	TGCAGCGTTGAACAGGGTGGCTATGGCTACACCTTC
TRBV29-1	TRBD1	few	TRBJ1-5	CSVRGTADQPQHF	TGCAGCGTCCGCGGGACAGCCGATCAGCCCCAGCATTTT
TRBV18	TRBD1	NA	TRBJ1-1	CASSLQGGSWVNTEAFF	TGTGCCAGCTCCCTACAGGGGGGTTCATGGGTGAACACTGAAGCTTTCTTT
TRBV29-1	NA	NA	TRBJ1-5	CSVIQGSNQPQHF	TGCAGCGTTATCCAGGGTAGCAATCAGCCCCAGCATTTT